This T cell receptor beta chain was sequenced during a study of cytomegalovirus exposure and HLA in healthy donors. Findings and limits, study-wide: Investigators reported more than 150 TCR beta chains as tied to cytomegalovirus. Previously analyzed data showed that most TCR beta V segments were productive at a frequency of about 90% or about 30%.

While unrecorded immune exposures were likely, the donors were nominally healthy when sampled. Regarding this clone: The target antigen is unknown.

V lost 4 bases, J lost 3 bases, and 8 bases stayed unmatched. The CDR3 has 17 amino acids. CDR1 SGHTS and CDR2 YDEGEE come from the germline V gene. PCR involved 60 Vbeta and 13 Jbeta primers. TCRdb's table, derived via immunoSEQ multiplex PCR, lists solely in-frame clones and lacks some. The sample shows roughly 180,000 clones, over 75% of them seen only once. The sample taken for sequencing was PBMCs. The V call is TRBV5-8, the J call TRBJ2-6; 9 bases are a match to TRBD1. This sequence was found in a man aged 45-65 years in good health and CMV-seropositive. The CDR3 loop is CASSPRTGEIGANVLTF. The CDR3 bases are TGTGCCAGCAGCCCCCGGACAGGGGAAATTGGGGCCAACGTCCTGACTTTC.